This is a list of T cell receptor beta chains from one sample in a study of cytomegalovirus exposure and HLA in healthy donors. Profiled with immunoSEQ multiplex PCR; TCRdb holds only in-frame clones, not every one. The table has approximately 150,000 clones, about 72% seen once. The sample was PBMCs. Receptors were obtained from a man in his 60s in good health and CMV-seronegative. Each CDR3 is given with its conserved first and last residue. D genes are given only for firm matches. Some rows mark clone size as missing; the rest say once, few, many or name a class of expanded clone.

j_gene	len	d_gene	v_gene	abundance	CDR3nt	CDR3aa
TRBJ2-5	14	TRBD1	TRBV25-1	.	TGTGCCAGCAGGCGGACAGGGGGCCAGGAGACCCAGTACTTC	CASRRTGGQETQYF
TRBJ1-1	13	.	TRBV9	.	TGTGCCAGCAGCGTAGCTGTGCGTACTGAAGCTTTCTTT	CASSVAVRTEAFF
TRBJ2-3	15	.	TRBV5-1	.	TGCGCCAGCACTTTGCGGGGGCCCAATACAGATACGCAGTATTTT	CASTLRGPNTDTQYF
TRBJ2-5	15	TRBD1	TRBV28	.	TGTGCCAGCAGCCCTGGGGGGACAGGGGGCGCGACCCAGTACTTC	CASSPGGTGGATQYF
TRBJ1-2	16	TRBD1	TRBV18	.	TGTGCCAGCTCACCAGGGACAGGTCCCAACCAAGGGGGCTACACCTTC	CASSPGTGPNQGGYTF
TRBJ1-4	13	TRBD1	TRBV28	.	TGTGCCAGCAGGAGGGGGCTCAATGAAAAACTGTTTTTT	CASRRGLNEKLFF
TRBJ1-4	14	.	TRBV7-9	.	TGTGCCAGCACCATCGGGGACACTGATGAAAAACTGTTTTTT	CASTIGDTDEKLFF
TRBJ2-2	15	TRBD1	TRBV7-8	.	TGTGCCAGCAGCCGACAGGGGGCGAACACCGGGGAGCTGTTTTTT	CASSRQGANTGELFF
TRBJ2-1	15	TRBD2	TRBV4-3	.	TGCGCCAGCAGCCAAGAAGCTACTAGCGTAGGTCGGCAGTTCTTC	CASSQEATSVGRQFF
TRBJ1-5	13	.	TRBV28	.	TGTGCCAGCCTCGGGGGGGCTGATCAGCCCCAGCATTTT	CASLGGADQPQHF
TRBJ2-2	17	TRBD2	TRBV9	once	TGTGCCAGCAGCTCCCGGGTTAGCGGGGGTCAAACCGGGGAGCTGTTTTTT	CASSSRVSGGQTGELFF
TRBJ1-5	16	TRBD1	TRBV4-3	.	TGCGCCAGCAGCCAAGATCCGGGACAGGGGAATCAGCCCCAGCATTTT	CASSQDPGQGNQPQHF
TRBJ1-2	13	.	TRBV19	.	TGTGCCAGTAGTTCGTTACAGGGCTCTGGCTACACCTTC	CASSSLQGSGYTF
TRBJ2-7	14	.	TRBV30	.	TGTGCCTGGAGTGTCGGGATAAAAGGCTACGAGCAGTACTTC	CAWSVGIKGYEQYF
TRBJ2-3	16	TRBD2	TRBV6-4	.	TGTGCCAGCAGTCCTTATAGCGGGAGGGCCACAGATACGCAGTATTTT	CASSPYSGRATDTQYF
TRBJ2-7	13	TRBD2	TRBV6-4	few	TGTGCCAGCCCCCCAGCGGGAGGGCTCGAGCAGTACTTC	CASPPAGGLEQYF
TRBJ1-2	13	TRBD1	TRBV2	once	TGTGCCAGCAGTCGGGACAGGGACTATGGCTACACCTTC	CASSRDRDYGYTF
TRBJ2-7	12	.	TRBV6-6	.	TGTGCCAGCAAGGGAGAAGACGACGAGCAGTACTTC	CASKGEDDEQYF
TRBJ2-1	12	.	TRBV7-9	once	TGTGCCAGCAGCCGGGGGATCAATGAGCAGTTCTTC	CASSRGINEQFF
TRBJ1-1	14	.	TRBV10-3	.	TGTGCCATCACCCCCGGACAGCCGAACACTGAAGCTTTCTTT	CAITPGQPNTEAFF
TRBJ2-5	16	.	TRBV11-2	few	TGTGCCAGCAGCTTGTATCTCGCCAGGTTCGAAGAGACCCAGTACTTC	CASSLYLARFEETQYF
TRBJ2-7	17	TRBD2	TRBV30	.	TGTGCCTGGCCAGGTGGACTAGCGGGAGTTGAGACCTACGAGCAGTACTTC	CAWPGGLAGVETYEQYF
TRBJ1-1	16	TRBD1	TRBV28	.	TGTGCCAGCAGTTTAGTCGGGACAGGGCGGGGAACTGAAGCTTTCTTT	CASSLVGTGRGTEAFF
TRBJ2-2	15	.	TRBV2	.	TGTGCCAGCAGTGAAGCGCCAGGATACACCGGGGAGCTGTTTTTT	CASSEAPGYTGELFF
TRBJ1-2	14	TRBD1	TRBV27	.	TGTGCCAGCAGTCCAGGGGGACAGTCCTATGGCTACACCTTC	CASSPGGQSYGYTF
TRBJ2-2	19	TRBD2	TRBV27	.	TGTGCCAGCAGTTTTGGCGCGGGGGCGGGGGGGCTAGTGACCGGGGAGCTGTTTTTT	CASSFGAGAGGLVTGELFF
TRBJ2-3	14	TRBD1	TRBV7-9	few	TGTGCCAGCAGCATGGGACAGGGGTCGGATACGCAGTATTTT	CASSMGQGSDTQYF
TRBJ2-1	13	.	TRBV2	few	TGTGCCAGCACCCGACTAGTATACAATGAGCAGTTCTTC	CASTRLVYNEQFF
TRBJ2-7	13	.	TRBV28	.	TGTGCCAGCATCGCTGGCAGCTCCTACGAGCAGTACTTC	CASIAGSSYEQYF
TRBJ2-7	14	.	TRBV19	once	TGTGCCAGTGCCGCGTCCCATAACCCCTACGAGCAGTACTTC	CASAASHNPYEQYF
TRBJ2-7	11	.	TRBV29-1	.	TGCAGCGCGCGCTACTCCTACGAGCAGTACTTC	CSARYSYEQYF
TRBJ2-2	16	TRBD1	TRBV6-7	once	TGTGCCAGCAGTTACCTGACAGGGGTCGACACCGGGGAGCTGTTTTTT	CASSYLTGVDTGELFF
TRBJ1-6	17	TRBD1	TRBV27	.	TGTGCCAGCAGTTCGACAGGGGTGGGCTCCTATAATTCACCCCTCCACTTT	CASSSTGVGSYNSPLHF
TRBJ2-1	16	TRBD1	TRBV29-1	.	TGCAGCGTTGAAGAGCCCGGGACAGGGATCTACAATGAGCAGTTCTTC	CSVEEPGTGIYNEQFF
TRBJ2-3	15	TRBD1	TRBV4-3	.	TGCGCCAGCAGCCAAGGGGGACAGGGCCCATATACGCAGTATTTT	CASSQGGQGPYTQYF
TRBJ2-7	14	.	TRBV4-3	.	TGCGCCAGCAGCCGCGAGAAACGGGGGTGGGAGCAGTACTTC	CASSREKRGWEQYF